This T cell receptor (beta chain) was documented in a study of cytomegalovirus exposure and HLA in healthy donors. Study findings and constraints: Sequences of the TCR beta chain were said to predict the HLA-A and HLA-B alleles of most subjects accurately.

Comments on this clone: What it binds is unknown.

In the PCR, 60 Vbeta and 13 Jbeta primers were used. Assay: immunoSEQ multiplex PCR; the TCRdb copy retains only in-frame clones and omits some. The sample lists approximately 100,000 clones; just under 75% were seen once. The CDR3 loop spans 13 amino acids. The V gene end was trimmed by 8 bases and the J gene end by 7 bases; junction bases not matched to a gene: 7. The germline V gene has CDR1 SGDLS and CDR2 YYNGEE. Sequenced material: PBMCs. The sequence was collected from a man in his forties or fifties in good health and CMV-seropositive. V gene TRBV9 combines with J gene TRBJ2-5; TRBD2 aligns across 11 bases. CDR3 DNA: TGTGCCAGGACTAGCGGGGACCGGGGGACCCAGTACTTC. Translating it yields CARTSGDRGTQYF.